Given below is one T cell receptor (beta chain) in context. Its antigen is undetermined. The CDR3 consists of 15 residues. Trimming pared 1 base from V and 4 bases from J, leaving 14 bases between. Germline V gene data show CDR1 as LNHDA and CDR2 as SQIVND (reference sequence). TCRdb processed the reads anew with MiXCR; each CDR3 protein has one entry. The repertoire holds roughly 100,000 distinct CDR3 sequences, with 16% as singletons. The sample comes from a study of T cell repertoires in cytomegalovirus infection. Study-wide context: Based on public TCR beta signatures, there were indications of CMV infection and of a matching HLA type.

Whole-study findings and limits: Cumulative frequency of public TCR beta families picked out carriers of CMV plus the relevant HLA. Predominance within the ex vivo response was attributable to HLA-C-restricted CMV-specific TCR beta clonotypes.

The TCR comes from a human donor in good health (CMV status not recorded). Some clones in this sample may be carry-over from other donors' samples. The specimen sequenced was PBMCs. V is TRBV19 and J is TRBJ2-7; a possible D gene is TRBD1 (6 bases). The CDR3 sequence is CASSIAPGAVYEQYF. In DNA form, the CDR3 reads TGTGCCAGTAGTATAGCCCCAGGGGCGGTTTACGAGCAGTACTTC.